This is a list of T cell receptor beta chains from one sample in a study of T cells in Graves' hyperthyroidism and ophthalmopathy. TCRdb called the multiplex PCR reads again in MiXCR, with one record for every CDR3 protein. The sample has about 570,000 distinct CDR3 sequences; about 45% are singletons. The sequencing input was peripheral blood or thyroid tissue (not recorded which). Source of these receptors: an adult woman with Graves' disease, either hyperthyroidism or ophthalmopathy (not recorded which). The CDR3 runs from the conserved cysteine through the conserved F or W. The order of the fields is CDR3 DNA, CDR3 protein, V gene, J gene, D gene, clone size. The D gene is left open where the match is weak. Clone size is given for some rows only: seen once, a few or many times, or a class if the clone is expanded.

TGTGCCATCAGTGAGGGGACTAGCGAGCACTACGAGCAGTACTTC	CAISEGTSEHYEQYF	TRBV10-3	TRBJ2-7	TRBD2	many
TGCAGTGCCAGGAGACAGGGGAACACTGAAGCTTTCTTT	CSARRQGNTEAFF	TRBV20-1	TRBJ1-1	TRBD1	many
TGCAGTGCTAGAGATTTGGGCTTGCCCTTCTGCACCTTC	CSARDLGLPFCTF	TRBV20-1	TRBJ1-2	.	.
TGCAGCGTCCGCTCGAACACCGGGGAGCTGTTTTTT	CSVRSNTGELFF	TRBV29-1	TRBJ2-2	.	.
TGCAGTGCTAGAGTTGCGGGAGGTCGGGACAAATTCAATCAGCCCCAGCATTTT	CSARVAGGRDKFNQPQHF	TRBV20-1	TRBJ1-5	.	.
TGCAGTGCTAGACCGATCTTACCTACAAACAATCAGCCCCAGCATTTT	CSARPILPTNNQPQHF	TRBV20-1	TRBJ1-5	.	many
TGCAGTGCTAGTCACCGGGAAAAACTGTTTTTT	CSASHREKLFF	TRBV20-1	TRBJ1-4	.	many
TGTGCCTGGAGTGTACGGAGAAAGGCATGGGGAAACACCATATATTTT	CAWSVRRKAWGNTIYF	TRBV30	TRBJ1-3	.	.
TGTGCCAGTACCCCACGTCAGAGCTCCTACGAGCAGTACTTC	CASTPRQSSYEQYF	TRBV19	TRBJ2-7	.	many
TGTGCCAGCAGCCCAACAAGCGGGAGTGTTACCGGGGAGCTGTTTTTT	CASSPTSGSVTGELFF	TRBV3-1	TRBJ2-2	TRBD2	few
TGCAGTGCCCTGGGGACTAGCGGGGACCACTCTGGGGCCAACGTCCTGACTTTC	CSALGTSGDHSGANVLTF	TRBV20-1	TRBJ2-6	TRBD2	.
TGCGCCAGCAGCTTGGGGACCGGCGAGCAGTACTTC	CASSLGTGEQYF	TRBV5-1	TRBJ2-7	.	many
TGTGCCAGCAGCTTACAAGGGATCTGGCAGCCCCAGCATTTT	CASSLQGIWQPQHF	TRBV7-3	TRBJ1-5	.	.
TGCAGTGCCCCCATGAGTACCATCCCGAATCAGCCCCAGCATTTT	CSAPMSTIPNQPQHF	TRBV20-1	TRBJ1-5	.	.
TGTGCCAGCTGGGGACAGGATGAAGCTTTCTTT	CASWGQDEAFF	TRBV2	TRBJ1-1	TRBD1	.